This passage covers 22 T cell receptor beta chains from one sample sequenced in a study of early T cells in non-severe SARS-CoV-2 infection. TCRdb itself ran the 5' RACE reads through MiXCR, one entry per CDR3 protein. The sample has about 50,000 distinct CDR3 sequences; 8% to 13% are singletons. The sequencing input was whole blood. Source of these receptors: an adult who was a healthcare worker with PCR-confirmed SARS-CoV-2 infection or an uninfected control (not recorded which).

In regard to this clonotype: At one boundary the junction diverges from the germline segment, which might be a read error. The V gene is TRBV11-2, the J gene TRBJ1-6; no clear D gene. The germline gives CDR1 SGHAT, CDR2 FQNNGV. This CDR3 region has 15 residues. The CDR3 DNA follows: TGTGCCAGCAGTCGAAGTCAGGTGGGAGGATCACCCTTCCACTTT. Protein product: CASSRSQVGGSPFHF.

A note on this clonotype: This may stem from a read error, because a much larger clone lies one nucleotide away. The chain links TRBV7-9 to TRBJ2-1, with 9 bases identical to TRBD2. V dropped 5 bases and J dropped 12; count of bases not matched to a gene: 17. This CDR3 region has 16 residues. Germline V lookup: CDR1 SEHNR, CDR2 FQNEAQ (reference sequence). CDR3 sequence reads: CASSPQASLAGDSQFF. The CDR3 DNA sequence: TGTGCCAGCAGCCCCCAGGCAAGCTTAGCGGGAGACTCGCAGTTCTTC.

V is TRBV10-3 and J is TRBJ2-7; either TRBD1 or TRBD2 may supply D (6 bases each). This CDR3 contains 14 residues. Germline V lookup: CDR1 ENHRY, CDR2 SYGVKD. The V end lost 10 bases, the J end lost 2 bases, and 18 bases lay between the germline ends. The CDR3 sequence: CATRRGERPYEQYF. The CDR3 DNA reads as TGTGCCACCAGGAGGGGGGAGCGACCCTACGAGCAGTACTTC.

This clonotype was seen at least ten times. The chain carries TRBV7-3 and TRBJ2-1; TRBD2 might be the D (5 bases). CDR3 length equals 13 residues. CDR1 is SGHTA, CDR2 FQGTGA, per germline. Trimming took off 1 base at V and 10 bases at J, with 11 bases between the two ends. CDR3 sequence (DNA): TGTGCCAGCAGCTTAAGCGGGCCGGGGGAGCAGTTCTTC. Translated, it gives CASSLSGPGEQFF.

This clonotype has more than one count but fewer than ten. This rearrangement joins TRBV5-5 to TRBJ2-7; D may be TRBD1 or TRBD2 (5 bases each). Germline CDR1 reads SGHKS; CDR2 reads YYEKEE (reference sequence). The V end was cut by 7 bases, the J end by 0 bases, with 17 bases between. This CDR3 is built from 15 residues. The CDR3 protein is CASASQGSASYEQYF. The CDR3 DNA sequence: TGTGCCAGCGCGTCGCAGGGTAGCGCCTCCTACGAGCAGTACTTC.

As concerns this clonotype: Just one base apart from a much larger clone, this may be a read error. Written as DNA, the CDR3 is TGCAGTGCTAGTTGGGACTATACTATAGAGACCCAGTACTTC. This encodes CSASWDYTIETQYF. This chain connects TRBV20-1 to TRBJ2-5, with TRBD2 matching 7 bases. The junction had 8 bases not matched to a gene; V was cut back by 3 bases and J by 4 bases. There are 14 residues in the CDR3. From germline, CDR1 is DFQATT and CDR2 SNEGSKA (reference sequence).

About this clonotype: At one boundary the junction diverges from the germline segment, which might be a read error. This chain joins TRBV7-7 and TRBJ1-1; a weak D match, TRBD1 (6 bases). CDR3 length: 14 residues. In germline, CDR1 is SSHAT, CDR2 FNYEAQ (reference sequence). Written as DNA, the CDR3 is TGTGCTAGCAGCTTAGAGGGGGGAAACACTGAAGCTTTCTTT. This codes for CASSLEGGNTEAFF.

The V gene is TRBV29-1, the J gene TRBJ2-7; D gene unclear. CDR3 size: 13 residues. Trimming shortened V by 7 bases and J by 0 bases, and 13 bases separated the two germline ends. Germline-derived CDR1 and CDR2 are SQVTM and ANQGSEA. The CDR3 coding sequence is TGCAGCGCCTTGACGTTGAGCTCCTACGAGCAGTACTTC. Its translation: CSALTLSSYEQYF.

The rearrangement links TRBV7-8 to TRBJ2-7, with a tentative D call TRBD1 (6 bases). V was trimmed by 5 bases and J by 4 bases, leaving 18 bases between them. The CDR3 is 15 amino acids. Germline V gene lookup returns CDR1 SGHVS and CDR2 FQNEAQ. The DNA for the CDR3 is TGTGCCAGCAGCGCAGACAGGAGGACTCCGTACGAGCAGTACTTC. Translating it yields CASSADRRTPYEQYF.

This clonotype was picked up a small number of times. J is TRBJ2-5 and V is TRBV7-9, with 13 bases identical to TRBD2. The CDR3 sequence is 15 residues long. V lost 5 bases to trimming and J lost 2 bases; unmatched junction nucleotides: 2. Looked up from germline, CDR1 is SEHNR and CDR2 is FQNEAQ (reference sequence). The CDR3 region has the DNA TGTGCCAGCAGCCGACTAGCGGGAGGACAAGAGACCCAGTACTTC. The encoded protein is CASSRLAGGQETQYF.

This clonotype was seen a few times. The chain joins TRBV15 to TRBJ2-1, with 9 bases aligning to TRBD2. V lost 5 bases to trimming and J lost 4 bases; unmatched junction nucleotides: 3. Germline CDR1 reads LNHNV; CDR2 reads YYDKDF (reference sequence). The CDR3 length is 14 residues. CDR3 in DNA: TGTGCCACCAGCGCTAGCGGGACTTACAATGAGCAGTTCTTC. Translation gives CATSASGTYNEQFF.

This clonotype was seen repeatedly, ten times or more. The chain links TRBV12-3 or TRBV12-4 to TRBJ1-1; no clear D. This CDR3 contains 14 residues. The V and J ends lost 5 bases and 0 bases respectively, with 10 bases between them. The CDR3 loop is CASSKQAMNTEAFF. The CDR3 DNA reads as TGTGCCAGCAGTAAGCAGGCCATGAACACTGAAGCTTTCTTT.

The table lists this clonotype with many counts. The rearrangement uses TRBV28 and TRBJ2-3, with 13 nucleotides matching TRBD2. The V gene end was trimmed by 5 bases and the J gene end by 2 bases; junction bases not matched to a gene: 13. Per germline, CDR1 MDHEN and CDR2 SYDVKM. This CDR3 comprises 19 residues. CDR3 amino acids: CASSKGWTSGSFTTDTQYF. The CDR3 nucleotides are TGTGCCAGCAGTAAAGGGTGGACTAGCGGGAGTTTCACCACAGATACGCAGTATTTT.

This clonotype was seen many times. The CDR3 here is CASSLLGQSSPSRQYF. CDR3 DNA: TGTGCCAGCAGCTTGCTGGGACAGTCGAGCCCCTCGCGGCAGTACTTC. The rearrangement uses TRBV5-6 and TRBJ2-7; 7 bases align to TRBD1. There are 16 residues in the CDR3. V lost 1 base and J lost 9; bases outside the gene matches: 16. CDR1 is SGHDT and CDR2 is YYEEEE in the germline V gene.

This clonotype came up many times. CDR3 coding DNA: TGTGCCAGCAGCCCCCGGGGAGGAAACACCGGGGAGCTGTTTTTT. As protein: CASSPRGGNTGELFF. The chain has TRBV9 and TRBJ2-2; tentative D call: TRBD2 (6 bases). The CDR3 consists of 15 residues. Germline loops: CDR1 SGDLS, CDR2 YYNGEE. Trimming shortened V by 4 bases and J by 2 bases, and 12 bases separated the two germline ends. The variable domain in full, completed from reference TRBV9 and TRBJ2-2, reads DSGVTQTPKHLITATGQRVTLRCSPRSGDLSVYWYQQSLDQGLQFLIQYYNGEERAKGNILERFSAQQFPDLHSELNLSSLELGDSALYFCASSPRGGNTGELFFGEGSRLTVL.

This clonotype was recorded at least ten times. The chain is built from TRBV3-1 and TRBJ2-2; D unresolved. This CDR3 spans 12 amino acids. Germline V lookup: CDR1 LGHDT, CDR2 YNNKEL (reference sequence). The V end was cut by 6 bases, the J end by 7 bases, with 9 bases between. The CDR3 loop reads CASSQTHGELFF. In DNA form, the CDR3 reads TGTGCCAGCAGTCAGACACACGGGGAGCTGTTTTTT.

At least ten counts were recorded for this clonotype. This sequence joins TRBV5-1 and TRBJ2-1; 13 nucleotides line up with TRBD2. V shed 3 bases and J 9 bases; nucleotides not matched to a gene: 12. Germline-derived CDR1 and CDR2 are SGHRS and YFSETQ. The CDR3 runs 17 residues. CDR3 protein: CASSSSILAGGLGEQFF. The CDR3, as DNA: TGCGCCAGCAGCTCGTCTATACTAGCGGGGGGGCTTGGTGAGCAGTTCTTC.

In its sample, this clonotype was seen many times. V and J are TRBV6-2 or TRBV6-3 and TRBJ1-2; the D is unclear. The V gene's germline CDR1 is MNHEY and CDR2 SVGEGT. V was clipped by 7 bases and J by 6 bases, with 15 bases between them. The CDR3 is 13 residues long. In nucleotides, the CDR3 is TGTGCCAGCAAAGGTTCTGGGGAGGATGGCTACACCTTC. This translates into CASKGSGEDGYTF.

Ten or more counts support this clonotype. In DNA, the CDR3 is TGTGCCAGCAGCCCCCGAGGAGGGGCCACTGAAGCTTTCTTT. This gives the protein CASSPRGGATEAFF. This chain links TRBV7-9 with TRBJ1-1, with D perhaps matching TRBD1 (5 bases). CDR1 SEHNR and CDR2 FQNEAQ come from the germline V gene (reference sequence). The CDR3 consists of 14 residues. The ends were cut back, 5 bases at V and 4 bases at J, with 14 bases in the middle.

In DNA form, the CDR3 reads TGTGCCAGCAGCTTGGGGTATGATAATTCACCCCTCCACTTT. Translating it yields CASSLGYDNSPLHF. The rearrangement uses TRBV7-9 and TRBJ1-6; D is undetermined. Germline CDR1 is SEHNR and CDR2 is FQNEAQ (reference sequence). Trimming took 3 bases from V and 5 from J, leaving 8 bases between them. This CDR3 region has 14 residues. Filled out from reference TRBV7-9 and TRBJ1-6, the complete variable domain reads DTGVSQNPRHKITKRGQNVTFRCDPISEHNRLYWYRQTLGQGPEFLTYFQNEAQLEKSRLLSDRFSAERPKGSFSTLEIQRTEQGDSAMYLCASSLGYDNSPLHFGNGTRLTVT.

At least ten counts were recorded for this clonotype. V gene TRBV4-1 combines with J gene TRBJ1-6; D is possibly TRBD1 (6 bases). This CDR3 has 16 residues. V lost 3 bases and J lost 8, with 17 bases in between. From germline, CDR1 is MGHRA and CDR2 YSYEKL. The CDR3 coding sequence is TGCGCCAGCAGCCAGGGGGCCAGGGGCCGCTATTCACCCCTCCACTTT. Protein product: CASSQGARGRYSPLHF.

This clonotype was counted many times. CDR3 bases: TGCAGCGTTGGCAGGGGTACCTACGAGCAGTACTTC. Encoded protein: CSVGRGTYEQYF. This chain uses TRBV29-1 with TRBJ2-7; TRBD1 might be the D (6 bases). Germline assignment: CDR1 SQVTM and CDR2 ANQGSEA. Deletions cut 4 bases from V and 2 bases from J, with 9 bases between. There are 12 residues in the CDR3.